This TCR beta chain was retrieved from a study of blood T cell repertoires in COVID-19. The method was immunoSEQ multiplex PCR; TCRdb's version includes in-frame clones alone and lacks a portion of them. The sample consists of about 120,000 clones, roughly 84% of them appearing once. V lost 3 bases to trimming and J lost 7 bases, with 13 bases between them. The germline V gene encodes CDR1 LNHNV and CDR2 YYDKDF (reference sequence). The CDR3 totals 14 residues. The material sequenced was PBMCs or T cells enriched from blood (not recorded which). The gene calls are TRBV15 and TRBJ2-1; perhaps TRBD1 as D (7 bases). This receptor was identified in a woman aged 25 to 39 who had recovered from COVID-19. CDR3 bases: TGTGCCACCAGCAGCCTCAGGGGGGCAAATGAGCAGTTCTTC. As protein: CATSSLRGANEQFF.